This entry lists 5 T cell receptor beta chains sequenced from one sample in a study of radiotherapy plus CTLA-4 blockade in lung cancer. Clones were read by immunoSEQ multiplex PCR, and TCRdb kept only the in-frame ones, dropping some. The repertoire includes around 41,000 clones, about 70% of them detected once, and 20% to 25% sits in the top ten. Sample: peripheral blood, taken from a patient treated with radiotherapy plus ipilimumab. These receptors were obtained from a human donor with non-small cell lung cancer who had a partial response to radiotherapy plus ipilimumab.

The chain links TRBV13 to TRBJ2-3, with D perhaps TRBD2 (6 bases). Germline V lookup: CDR1 PRHDT, CDR2 FYEKMQ (reference sequence). CDR3 size: 13 residues. V lost 1 base and J lost 4, with 6 bases in between. CDR3 sequence: CASSLASADTQYF. The DNA of the CDR3 is TGTGCCAGCAGCTTAGCTAGCGCAGATACGCAGTATTTT.

This clone was recorded many times. The chain couples TRBV7-2 to TRBJ1-2; a weak D match, TRBD1 (6 bases). V lost 5 bases, J lost 0 bases, and 16 bases lay in between. The CDR3 extends over 16 amino acids. From germline, CDR1 is SGHTA and CDR2 FQGNSA. This CDR3 reads CASSPQTGPANYGYTF. The CDR3 bases are TGTGCCAGCAGCCCCCAGACAGGACCAGCTAACTATGGCTACACCTTC.

The chain employs TRBV9 and TRBJ2-3; tentatively, D is TRBD2 (6 bases). The CDR3 contains 14 residues. Trimming stripped 4 bases from V and 4 bases from J, with 13 bases between. Germline V gene lookup returns CDR1 SGDLS and CDR2 YYNGEE. For the CDR3, the DNA is TGTGCCAGCAGCCCTTGGACTACTCCAGATACGCAGTATTTT. It codes for CASSPWTTPDTQYF.

The J gene is TRBJ1-1, the V gene TRBV30; D unresolved. Germline CDR1 and CDR2: GTSNPN and SVGIG (reference sequence). The CDR3 sequence is 12 residues long. Trimming removed 3 bases from V and 6 bases from J, with 11 bases in between. The CDR3 protein is CAWSAFGAEAFF. The CDR3, as DNA: TGTGCCTGGAGCGCCTTCGGGGCTGAAGCTTTCTTT.

About this clone: At one of its ends the junction is not consistent with the germline gene, which may arise from a read error. The identical CDR3 is also encoded by other nucleotide sequences in the sample. The rearrangement joins TRBV5-1 to TRBJ1-4, with 9 positions matching TRBD1. CDR3 length: 14 residues. CDR1 SGHRS and CDR2 YFSETQ come from the germline V gene. Here the CDR3 DNA reads TGCGCCAGCAGTTTGGGACAGGGAGGAGAAAAACTGTTTTTT. Its protein product is CASSLGQGGEKLFF.